This T cell receptor beta chain originates from a study of blood T cells in healthy people across ages. Through a sample-barcoded 5' primer and a J-beta primer mix, a second PCR was run for about 7 to 12 cycles. TCRdb fed the 5' RACE reads into MiXCR, producing one record per CDR3 protein. The sample yields some 1.8 million distinct CDR3 sequences, approximately 40% seen once. There are 14 residues in the CDR3. CDR1 SEHNR and CDR2 FQNEAQ come from the germline V gene (reference sequence). V was pared by 6 bases and J by 8 bases, with 9 bases of the junction left unmatched. This clonotype was sampled from a human donor in good health. Sequencing input: blood. The V call is TRBV7-9, the J call TRBJ2-1; 8 bases align to TRBD2. CDR3 sequence reads: CASSTGTRHHEQFF. CDR3 nucleotide sequence: TGTGCCAGCAGTACCGGGACTAGACACCATGAGCAGTTCTTC.